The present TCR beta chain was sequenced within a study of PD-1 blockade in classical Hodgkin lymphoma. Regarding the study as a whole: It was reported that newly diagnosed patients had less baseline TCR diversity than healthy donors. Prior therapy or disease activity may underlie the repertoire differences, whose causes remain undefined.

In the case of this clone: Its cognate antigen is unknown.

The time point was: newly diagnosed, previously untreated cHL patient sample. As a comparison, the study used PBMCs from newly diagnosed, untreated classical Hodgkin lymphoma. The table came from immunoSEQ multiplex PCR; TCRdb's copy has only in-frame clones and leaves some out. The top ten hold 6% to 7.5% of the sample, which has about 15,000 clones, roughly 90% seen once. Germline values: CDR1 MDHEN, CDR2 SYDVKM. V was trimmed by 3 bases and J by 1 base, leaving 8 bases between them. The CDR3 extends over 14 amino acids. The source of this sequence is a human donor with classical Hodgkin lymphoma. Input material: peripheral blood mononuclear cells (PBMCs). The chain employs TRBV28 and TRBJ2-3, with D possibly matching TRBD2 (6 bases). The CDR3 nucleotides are TGTGCCAGCAGTTTGGCTAGCGGCACAGATACGCAGTATTTT. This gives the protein CASSLASGTDTQYF.